This TCR beta chain was observed in a study of PD-1 blockade in classical Hodgkin lymphoma. The V and J ends lost 1 base and 0 bases, in that order; junction bases with no gene match: 0. In germline, CDR1 is MNHEY, CDR2 SVGAGI. This CDR3 comprises 14 residues. No patient escaped relapse after autologous stem cell transplantation, and brentuximab vedotin exposure varied. Generated by immunoSEQ multiplex PCR, the TCRdb table keeps only in-frame clones and is missing some. The table shows roughly 42,000 clones, with approximately 83% occurring only once. Sequenced material: peripheral blood mononuclear cells (PBMCs), taken at baseline. This receptor was obtained from a human donor with classical Hodgkin lymphoma. The chain couples TRBV6-5 to TRBJ2-7; 7 bases are shared with TRBD1. DNA of the CDR3: TGTGCCAGCAGTTACTACAGGGGCTCCTACGAGCAGTACTTC. It encodes CASSYYRGSYEQYF.